One and the same sample provided the 21 T cell receptor beta chains below, sequenced in a study of blood T cell repertoires in COVID-19. Assay used: immunoSEQ multiplex PCR; TCRdb lists only in-frame clones, some missing. The sample holds under 300,000 clones, just over 85% seen once. The sequencing input was peripheral blood. These receptors originate from a young woman with active or convalescent COVID-19.

The rearrangement uses TRBV6-1 and TRBJ2-6; D remains unclear. The CDR3 has 16 residues. The V and J ends lost 4 bases and 3 bases respectively, with 13 bases between them. Germline assignment: CDR1 MNHNS and CDR2 SASEGT. The CDR3 DNA reads as TGTGCCAGCAGTGCCCCCTTGGTCGGTGGGGCCAACGTCCTGACTTTC. Protein sequence: CASSAPLVGGANVLTF.

This chain's CDR3 is CASSYGRLSNQPQHF. CDR3 nucleotides: TGTGCCAGCAGTTACGGCAGGCTAAGCAATCAGCCCCAGCATTTT. V usage is TRBV6-2 or TRBV6-3 and J usage is TRBJ1-5, with D unclear. CDR1 is MNHEY and CDR2 is SVGEGT in the germline V gene. There are 15 residues in the CDR3. Trimming took off 2 bases at V and 1 base at J, with 9 bases between the two ends.

V is TRBV6-5 and J is TRBJ1-5; no clear D. Trimming stripped 5 bases from V and 4 bases from J, with 12 bases between. Germline-derived CDR1 and CDR2 are MNHEY and SVGAGI. There are 14 residues in the CDR3. CDR3 amino acids: CASSPVSKNQPQHF. CDR3 nucleotides: TGTGCCAGCAGTCCGGTGTCCAAAAATCAGCCCCAGCATTTT.

The chain carries TRBV10-3 and TRBJ2-2; 9 bases align to TRBD2. CDR1 and CDR2 (germline): ENHRY, SYGVKD. Trimming at V came to 6 bases and at J to 1 base, leaving 0 bases not matched to a gene. This CDR3 has 14 residues. The CDR3 region is CAIRAGGNTGELFF. CDR3 sequence (DNA): TGTGCCATCAGAGCGGGGGGGAACACCGGGGAGCTGTTTTTT.

The chain recombines TRBV9 with TRBJ1-2, with D possibly being TRBD1 (6 bases). Trimming shortened V by 0 bases and J by 4 bases, and 13 bases separated the two germline ends. Germline CDR1 and CDR2: SGDLS and YYNGEE. The CDR3 contains 15 residues. The CDR3 sequence: CASSVEVGGSYGYTF. CDR3 nucleotide sequence: TGTGCCAGCAGCGTAGAGGTAGGGGGAAGCTATGGCTACACCTTC.

V and J are TRBV28 and TRBJ2-3, with 9 bases identical to TRBD2. The trim removed 7 bases at V and 1 base at J, leaving 9 bases unmatched. Germline V gene lookup returns CDR1 MDHEN and CDR2 SYDVKM. The CDR3 consists of 16 residues. The CDR3 is CASTPGRGGRTDTQYF. The CDR3 nucleotides are TGTGCCAGCACCCCAGGGCGGGGGGGCCGCACAGATACGCAGTATTTT. Looking up the rest from reference TRBV28 and TRBJ2-3 gives the full variable domain: DVKVTQSSRYLVKRTGEKVFLECVQDMDHENMFWYRQDPGLGLRLIYFSYDVKMKEKGDIPEGYSVSREKKERFSLILESASTNQTSMYLCASTPGRGGRTDTQYFGPGTRLTVL.

This rearrangement joins TRBV6-2 or TRBV6-3 to TRBJ1-2; no clear D gene. CDR1 MNHEY and CDR2 SVGEGT come from the germline V gene. The V end lost 5 bases, the J end lost 8 bases, and 15 bases lay between the germline ends. This CDR3 contains 13 residues. The CDR3 sequence is CASSPRRERGYTF. As DNA, the CDR3 is TGTGCCAGCAGTCCGCGGAGGGAGAGGGGCTACACCTTC.

The chain employs TRBV30 and TRBJ1-2; D unresolved. The germline gives CDR1 GTSNPN, CDR2 SVGIG (reference sequence). The V and J ends lost 3 bases and 3 bases respectively, with 11 bases between them. This CDR3 is 13 amino acids long. CDR3 sequence: CAWSAGVDYGYTF. The CDR3 DNA reads as TGTGCCTGGAGCGCAGGTGTAGACTATGGCTACACCTTC.

This chain joins TRBV6-1 and TRBJ1-5; TRBD1 matches at 9 bases. Trimming at V came to 1 base and at J to 3 bases, leaving 7 bases not matched to a gene. Per germline, CDR1 MNHNS and CDR2 SASEGT. This CDR3 is built from 17 residues. CDR3 region: CASSEVGTGNVNQPQHF. The CDR3 DNA sequence: TGTGCCAGCAGTGAAGTCGGGACAGGGAATGTCAATCAGCCCCAGCATTTT.

A remark on this clone: The identical CDR3 is also encoded by other nucleotide sequences in the sample. The V gene is TRBV12-3 or TRBV12-4, the J gene TRBJ1-2; TRBD1 is a possible D gene (6 bases). The CDR3 runs to 12 residues. Trimming took 7 bases from V and 2 from J, leaving 8 bases between them. CDR3 DNA: TGTGCCAGCACTCAGGGGAACTATGGCTACACCTTC. Its protein is CASTQGNYGYTF.

J is TRBJ2-5 and V is TRBV5-8; 10 bases fit TRBD1. V was clipped by 0 bases and J by 1 base; unmatched bases: 6. Per germline, CDR1 SGHTS and CDR2 YDEGEE. This CDR3 has 17 amino acids. DNA of the CDR3: TGTGCCAGCAGCTTGGGACAGGGGGCGCAAGGCCAAGAGACCCAGTACTTC. Residues: CASSLGQGAQGQETQYF.

This clone turned up a few times. The V and J genes are TRBV30 and TRBJ1-3, with 7 bases identical to TRBD1. The CDR3 is made up of 14 amino acids. Per the germline V gene, CDR1 is GTSNPN and CDR2 is SVGIG (reference sequence). V lost 3 bases, J lost 4 bases, and 6 bases stayed unmatched. This chain's CDR3 is CAWRTGSIGNTIYF. The CDR3 bases are TGTGCCTGGAGGACAGGGTCGATCGGAAACACCATATATTTT.

The CDR3 nucleotides read TGTGCCAGCAGGCCGGGAAGATTAGGCTACACCTTC. This translates into CASRPGRLGYTF. This chain uses TRBV28 with TRBJ1-2; no reliable D call. Trimming removed 6 bases from V and 8 bases from J, with 13 bases in between. Germline values: CDR1 MDHEN, CDR2 SYDVKM. This CDR3 has 12 residues.

The chain has TRBV5-1 and TRBJ1-1; D call uncertain. There are 15 residues in the CDR3. Trimming took 0 bases from V and 1 from J, leaving 10 bases between them. Germline CDR1 SGHRS, CDR2 YFSETQ. CDR3 nucleotide sequence: TGCGCCAGCAGCTTGGTTCAGGCCACGAACACTGAAGCTTTCTTT. Translated, it gives CASSLVQATNTEAFF.

This sequence joins TRBV10-3 and TRBJ2-7; weak D call: TRBD1 (6 bases). The CDR3 runs 16 residues. Trimming pared 0 bases from V and 6 bases from J, leaving 18 bases between. Germline V gives CDR1 ENHRY, CDR2 SYGVKD. The DNA of the CDR3 is TGTGCCATCAGTGAGTCCCTCGGCCAGGGGTCGGGCGAGCAGTACTTC. Amino acids: CAISESLGQGSGEQYF.

This clone was seen only once. The chain carries TRBV10-2 and TRBJ2-5, with TRBD2 identical over 9 bases. This CDR3 comprises 13 residues. V lost 2 bases to trimming and J lost 5 bases; unmatched junction nucleotides: 0. CDR1 is WSHSY, CDR2 SAAADI, per germline. CDR3 in amino acids: CASSETSGETQYF. The CDR3, as DNA: TGCGCCAGCAGTGAGACTAGCGGGGAGACCCAGTACTTC.

The chain employs TRBV7-2 and TRBJ2-3; 7 bases line up with TRBD1. The CDR3 contains 16 residues. Trimming cost V 5 bases and J 2 bases; bases outside gene matches: 10. Per the germline V gene, CDR1 is SGHTA and CDR2 is FQGNSA. The CDR3 region is CASSLLGTAPTDTQYF. DNA of the CDR3: TGTGCCAGCAGCCTCCTTGGGACAGCGCCCACAGATACGCAGTATTTT.

This clone turned up a few times. Additional DNA sequences in this sample encode the identical CDR3. The chain uses TRBV5-1 and TRBJ2-7; possibly TRBD1 for D (6 bases). The V gene's germline CDR1 is SGHRS and CDR2 YFSETQ. This CDR3 comprises 12 residues. V gave up 4 bases and J gave up 4 bases, with 9 bases separating them. The CDR3 nucleotides read TGCGCCAGCAGCCTACAGGGTTACGAGCAGTACTTC. It encodes CASSLQGYEQYF.

J is TRBJ1-4 and V is TRBV27, with 9 bases aligning to TRBD1. Germline CDR1 MNHEY, CDR2 SMNVEV (reference sequence). The J segment lost 3 bases and the V segment lost 5 bases, leaving 10 bases of the junction unmatched. CDR3 length: 17 residues. This chain's CDR3 is CASSHTGGVSPNEKLFF. The CDR3 nucleotides read TGTGCCAGCAGTCACACAGGGGGCGTCTCTCCTAATGAAAAACTGTTTTTT.

The chain links TRBV6-6 to TRBJ1-2, with 10 bases lining up with TRBD1. Germline trimming cut 5 bases from V and 7 bases from J; bases unmatched to any gene: 16. Germline CDR1 MNHNY, CDR2 SVGAGI (reference sequence). This CDR3 region has 17 residues. Here the CDR3 DNA reads TGTGCCAGCAGTCACCCCTCAGACAGGGGGCGATCTCGTGGCTACACCTTC. Translation: CASSHPSDRGRSRGYTF.

The rearrangement uses TRBV29-1 and TRBJ1-2; 8 nucleotides match TRBD1. V shed 6 bases and J 4 bases; nucleotides not matched to a gene: 13. Germline V lookup: CDR1 SQVTM, CDR2 ANQGSEA. CDR3 length: 15 residues. The CDR3 nucleotides read TGCAGCGTCCCGCTGAGACAGGGGACTTTCTATGGCTACACCTTC. Amino acid sequence: CSVPLRQGTFYGYTF. Based on the CDR3 plus reference TRBV29-1 and TRBJ1-2, the full variable domain is SAVISQKPSRDICQRGTSLTIQCQVDSQVTMMFWYRQQPGQSLTLIATANQGSEATYESGFVIDKFPISRPNLTFSTLTVSNMSPEDSSIYLCSVPLRQGTFYGYTFGSGTRLTVV.